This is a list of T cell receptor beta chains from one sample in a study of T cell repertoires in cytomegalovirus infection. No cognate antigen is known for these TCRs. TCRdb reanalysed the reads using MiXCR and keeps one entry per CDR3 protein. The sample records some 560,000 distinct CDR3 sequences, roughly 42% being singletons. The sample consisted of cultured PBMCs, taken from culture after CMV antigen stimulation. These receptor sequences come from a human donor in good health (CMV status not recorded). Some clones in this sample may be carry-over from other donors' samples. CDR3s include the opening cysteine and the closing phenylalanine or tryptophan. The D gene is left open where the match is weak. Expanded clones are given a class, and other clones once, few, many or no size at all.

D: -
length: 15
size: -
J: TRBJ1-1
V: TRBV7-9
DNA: TGTGCCAGCAGCTCTCCCGGGACATTTTCCACTGAAGCTTTCTTT
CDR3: CASSSPGTFSTEAFF

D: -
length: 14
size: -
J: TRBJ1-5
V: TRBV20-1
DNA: TGCAGTGCTGTAGGAACAGCTAGCAATCAGCCCCAGCATTTT
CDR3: CSAVGTASNQPQHF

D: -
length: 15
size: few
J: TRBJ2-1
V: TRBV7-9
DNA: TGTGCCAGCAGCTTGGACGGCAGTTTTTACAATGAGCAGTTCTTC
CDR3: CASSLDGSFYNEQFF

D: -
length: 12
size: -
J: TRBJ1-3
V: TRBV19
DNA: TGTGCCAGTAAATCCCTTGGAAACACCATATATTTT
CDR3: CASKSLGNTIYF

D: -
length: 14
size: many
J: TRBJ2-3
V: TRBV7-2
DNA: TGTGCCAGCAGCTTAGTCGGGATTCAGGATACGCAGTATTTT
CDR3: CASSLVGIQDTQYF

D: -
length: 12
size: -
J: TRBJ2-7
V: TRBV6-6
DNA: TGTGCCAGCCGGGCGCAGGCCTACGAGCAGTACTTC
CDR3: CASRAQAYEQYF

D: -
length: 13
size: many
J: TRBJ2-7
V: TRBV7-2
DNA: TGTGCCAGCAGCACCTGGACAGCCTACGAGCAGTACTTC
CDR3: CASSTWTAYEQYF

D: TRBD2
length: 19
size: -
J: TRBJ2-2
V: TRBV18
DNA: TGTGCCAGCTCACCCCGATCGAGCGGGATATCCGCGAACACCGGGGAGCTGTTTTTT
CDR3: CASSPRSSGISANTGELFF

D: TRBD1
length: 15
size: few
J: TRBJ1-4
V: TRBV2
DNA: TGTGCCAACAGTAAACTAACAGGGGGCGGTGAAAAACTGTTTTTT
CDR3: CANSKLTGGGEKLFF

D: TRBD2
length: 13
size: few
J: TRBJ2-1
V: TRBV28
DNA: TGTGCCACCCTACTAGCGGGCTACAATGAGCAGTTCTTC
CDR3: CATLLAGYNEQFF

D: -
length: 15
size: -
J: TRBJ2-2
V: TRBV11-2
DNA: TGTGCCAGCCTGAGAAGCCCTGGGTACACCGGGGAGCTGTTTTTT
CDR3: CASLRSPGYTGELFF

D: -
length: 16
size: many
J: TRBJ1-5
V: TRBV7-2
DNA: TGTGCCAGCAGCTTAGGGCTGGGTCTCCTCAATCAGCCCCAGCATTTT
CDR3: CASSLGLGLLNQPQHF

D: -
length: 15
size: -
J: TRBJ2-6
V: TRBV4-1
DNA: TGCGCCAGCAGCCAAGGGACTTCTGGGGCCAACGTCCTGACTTTC
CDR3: CASSQGTSGANVLTF

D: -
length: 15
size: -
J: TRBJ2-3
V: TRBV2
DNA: TGTGCCAGCAGAGGTCAGGGACTCTTCACAGATACGCAGTATTTT
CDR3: CASRGQGLFTDTQYF

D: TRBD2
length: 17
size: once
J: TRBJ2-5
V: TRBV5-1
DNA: TGCGCCAGCAGCTTGGCCCTAGCGGGGGCATTTCAAGAGACCCAGTACTTC
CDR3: CASSLALAGAFQETQYF

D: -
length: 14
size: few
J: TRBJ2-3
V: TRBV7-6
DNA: TGTGCCAGCAGTATAGCGGCTAGCACAGATACGCAGTATTTT
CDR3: CASSIAASTDTQYF

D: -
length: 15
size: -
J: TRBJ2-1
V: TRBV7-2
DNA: TGTGCCAGCAGCTTAGCGGGAGCGGCCCCCAATGAGCAGTTCTTC
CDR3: CASSLAGAAPNEQFF

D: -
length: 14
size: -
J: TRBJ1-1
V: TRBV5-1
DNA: TGCGCCAGCCAGACTCAGGGTATCAGCACTGAAGCTTTCTTT
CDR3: CASQTQGISTEAFF

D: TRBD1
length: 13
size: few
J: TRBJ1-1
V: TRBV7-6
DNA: TGTGCCAGCAGGGAGACAGGGAGGACTGAAGCTTTCTTT
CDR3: CASRETGRTEAFF

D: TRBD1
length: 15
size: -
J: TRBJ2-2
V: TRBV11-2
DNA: TGTGCCAGCAGACGAGGACAGGCGGACACCGGGGAGCTGTTTTTT
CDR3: CASRRGQADTGELFF

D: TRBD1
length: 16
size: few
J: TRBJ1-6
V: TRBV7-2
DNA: TGTGCCAGCAGCTCCTTCCCGGGACAGGGAAATTCACCCCTCCACTTT
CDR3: CASSSFPGQGNSPLHF

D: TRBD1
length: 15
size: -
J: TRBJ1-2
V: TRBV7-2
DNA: TGTGCCAGCAGCTCGGGACAGGGAGTAGGCTATGGCTACACCTTC
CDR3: CASSSGQGVGYGYTF

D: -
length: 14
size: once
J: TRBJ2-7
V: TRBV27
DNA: TGTGCCAGCAGCGCCTCCCCTCAAGCGAGTGGGAAGAACTTC
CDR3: CASSASPQASGKNF

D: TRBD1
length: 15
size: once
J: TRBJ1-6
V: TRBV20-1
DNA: TGCAGTGCATGGGGACAGTCAAAGTATAATTCACCCCTCCACTTT
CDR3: CSAWGQSKYNSPLHF

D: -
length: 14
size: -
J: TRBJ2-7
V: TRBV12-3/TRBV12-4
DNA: TGTGCCAGCAGTCTAGGACACTTTACCTACGAGCAGTACTTC
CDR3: CASSLGHFTYEQYF

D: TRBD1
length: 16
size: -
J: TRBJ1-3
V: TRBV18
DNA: TGTGCCAGCTCACCACCGACAGGGGATTCTGGAAACACCATATATTTT
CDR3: CASSPPTGDSGNTIYF

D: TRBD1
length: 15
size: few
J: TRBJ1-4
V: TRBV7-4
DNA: TGTGCCAGCACCCTCTCCAGGGACAGGAATGAAAAACTGTTTTTT
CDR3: CASTLSRDRNEKLFF

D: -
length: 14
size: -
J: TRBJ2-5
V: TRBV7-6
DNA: TGTGCCAGCAGCCCTGGTGAGGGGTTTGGGACCCAGTACTTC
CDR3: CASSPGEGFGTQYF